Following are 32 T cell receptor beta chains from one sample sequenced in a study of beta chain features in type 1 diabetes. Whole-study findings and limits: Type 1 diabetes patients had moderately but significantly shorter TCRB CDR3s in all four CD4+ subsets.

cDNA synthesis used the whole RNA isolate, giving expressed TCRB sequences. The protocol was immunoSEQ multiplex PCR, while the TCRdb copy is restricted to in-frame clones and leaves out a portion. Of a few hundred thousand clones listed, approximately 13% were seen once; the top ten hold roughly 0.015%. Their antigens are not known. Input material: naive CD4+ T cells from blood. These receptors originate from a woman under 30 with type 1 diabetes.

This clone was picked up one time. The V and J genes are TRBV19 and TRBJ1-2; 7 bases match TRBD1. The CDR3 is 14 amino acids. Trimming removed 5 bases from V and 0 bases from J; junction bases left unmatched: 3. Germline loops: CDR1 LNHDA, CDR2 SQIVND (reference sequence). The CDR3, as DNA: TGTGCCAGTAGTGCCGGGACAGCTAACTATGGCTACACCTTC. Its translation is CASSAGTANYGYTF. Variable domain in full (rest from reference TRBV19 and TRBJ1-2): DGGITQSPKYLFRKEGQNVTLSCEQNLNHDAMYWYRQDPGQGLRLIYYSQIVNDFQKGDIAEGYSVSREKKESFPLTVTSAQKNPTAFYLCASSAGTANYGYTFGSGTRLTVV.

The rearrangement links TRBV28 to TRBJ1-5, with D tentatively TRBD1 (6 bases). V was pared by 6 bases and J by 7 bases, with 19 bases between. The CDR3 sequence is 15 residues long. Germline lookup yields CDR1 MDHEN and CDR2 SYDVKM. The chain's CDR3 is CASSQPRGAGQPQHF. Written as DNA, the CDR3 is TGTGCCAGCAGCCAACCACGGGGGGCAGGGCAGCCCCAGCATTTT. Using reference TRBV28 and TRBJ1-5 for the parts outside the CDR3, the full variable domain is DVKVTQSSRYLVKRTGEKVFLECVQDMDHENMFWYRQDPGLGLRLIYFSYDVKMKEKGDIPEGYSVSREKKERFSLILESASTNQTSMYLCASSQPRGAGQPQHFGDGTRLSIL.

V gene TRBV7-9 combines with J gene TRBJ2-6; D is possibly TRBD2 (5 bases). Germline assignment: CDR1 SEHNR and CDR2 FQNEAQ (reference sequence). CDR3 length equals 19 residues. V was pared by 5 bases and J by 1 base, with 21 bases between. The CDR3 region is CASSPWTFSPLSGANVLTF. The DNA for the CDR3 is TGTGCCAGCAGCCCCTGGACTTTTTCCCCCTTGTCTGGGGCCAACGTCCTGACTTTC. The full variable domain, in which reference TRBV7-9 and TRBJ2-6 provide the parts outside the CDR3, is DTGVSQNPRHKITKRGQNVTFRCDPISEHNRLYWYRQTLGQGPEFLTYFQNEAQLEKSRLLSDRFSAERPKGSFSTLEIQRTEQGDSAMYLCASSPWTFSPLSGANVLTFGAGSRLTVL.

The chain joins TRBV7-2 to TRBJ1-1, with 7 bases matching TRBD1. The V gene's germline CDR1 is SGHTA and CDR2 FQGNSA. V gave up 9 bases and J gave up 1 base; unmatched junction bases: 5. This CDR3 spans 13 amino acids. CDR3 sequence (DNA): TGTGCCAGTAAGGGACAGACGAACACTGAAGCTTTCTTT. Residues: CASKGQTNTEAFF.

This clone was detected a few times. The chain links TRBV5-1 to TRBJ2-7; no clear D. Germline V gives CDR1 SGHRS, CDR2 YFSETQ. The CDR3 spans 12 residues. V gave up 3 bases and J gave up 1 base, with 5 bases separating them. The CDR3 loop is CASSSTSYEQYF. As DNA, the CDR3 is TGCGCCAGCAGCTCGACTTCCTACGAGCAGTACTTC.

The chain carries TRBV11-2 and TRBJ2-5, with D tentatively TRBD2 (6 bases). CDR3 length equals 13 residues. Trimming removed 3 bases at V and 5 bases at J, with 10 bases between. Germline CDR1 reads SGHAT; CDR2 reads FQNNGV. CDR3 in amino acids: CASSFGGFETQYF. CDR3 sequence (DNA): TGTGCCAGCAGCTTTGGAGGGTTCGAGACCCAGTACTTC. Combining the CDR3 with reference TRBV11-2 and TRBJ2-5 gives the whole variable domain EAGVAQSPRYKIIEKRQSVAFWCNPISGHATLYWYQQILGQGPKLLIQFQNNGVVDDSQLPKDRFSAERLKGVDSTLKIQPAKLEDSAVYLCASSFGGFETQYFGPGTRLLVL.

The V gene is TRBV2, the J gene TRBJ2-1, with TRBD2 matching 9 bases. Germline values: CDR1 SNHLY, CDR2 FYNNEI. The J segment lost 8 bases and the V segment lost 9 bases, leaving 2 bases of the junction unmatched. CDR3 length equals 11 residues. DNA for the CDR3: TGTGCCAGGGCTAGCGGGGATGAGCAGTTCTTC. As protein: CARASGDEQFF.

This chain uses TRBV11-3 with TRBJ2-5, with 7 bases fitting TRBD2. Per the germline V gene, CDR1 is SGHNT and CDR2 is YENEEA. Unmatched junction bases numbered 11, after V lost 5 bases and J lost 5 bases. The CDR3 has 15 amino acids. The CDR3 region has the DNA TGTGCCAGCAGCCACGGACTAGTAGGCCCTGAGACCCAGTACTTC. Translating gives CASSHGLVGPETQYF.

This clone showed up just a few times. The V and J genes are TRBV19 and TRBJ2-1; D gene unclear. CDR3 size: 16 residues. V shed 6 bases and J shed 8 bases, with 23 bases lying between them. The germline gives CDR1 LNHDA, CDR2 SQIVND (reference sequence). CDR3 in amino acids: CASRRLVLAHADEQFF. DNA for the CDR3: TGTGCCAGTAGAAGGCTAGTCTTGGCCCATGCGGATGAGCAGTTCTTC. Full variable domain (rest looked up from reference TRBV19 and TRBJ2-1): DGGITQSPKYLFRKEGQNVTLSCEQNLNHDAMYWYRQDPGQGLRLIYYSQIVNDFQKGDIAEGYSVSREKKESFPLTVTSAQKNPTAFYLCASRRLVLAHADEQFFGPGTRLTVL.

The chain carries TRBV5-1 and TRBJ2-1; 11 bases are a match to TRBD2. This CDR3 has 16 amino acids. Germline CDR1 is SGHRS and CDR2 is YFSETQ. V shed 2 bases and J 1 base; nucleotides not matched to a gene: 2. As DNA, the CDR3 is TGCGCCAGCAGCTTAACTAGCGGGGGATCCTACAATGAGCAGTTCTTC. Protein sequence: CASSLTSGGSYNEQFF.

The rearrangement joins TRBV19 to TRBJ2-5, with 10 bases fitting TRBD2. This CDR3 region has 15 residues. Trimming cost V 6 bases and J 1 base; bases outside gene matches: 5. The germline V gene has CDR1 LNHDA and CDR2 SQIVND (reference sequence). As DNA, the CDR3 is TGTGCCAGTAGAGGGACTAGCGCAACCCAAGAGACCCAGTACTTC. Its protein product is CASRGTSATQETQYF.

In its sample, this clone was seen a few times. At one end the junction does not follow the germline gene, possibly because of a read error. The V and J genes are TRBV7-9 and TRBJ2-4, with 9 positions matching TRBD2. This CDR3 contains 12 residues. Looked up from germline, CDR1 is SEHNR and CDR2 is FQNEAQ (reference sequence). CDR3 DNA: TGTGCCAGCAGCCTCATTGGACTAGCGCAAAACTTC. Translation gives CASSLIGLAQNF.

This clone appeared a few times. This CDR3 reads CASSLVGEQYV. Written as DNA, the CDR3 is TGTGCCAGCAGCTTAGTGGGAGAGCAGTACGTC. The chain is built from TRBV11-3 and TRBJ2-7; D ambiguous. The CDR3 contains 11 residues. The V end lost 1 base, the J end lost 7 bases, and 5 bases lay between the germline ends. Germline CDR1 and CDR2: SGHNT and YENEEA.

The chain uses TRBV18 and TRBJ2-1; TRBD1 is a possible D gene (5 bases). Germline CDR1 and CDR2: KGHSH and LQKENI. Trimming removed 4 bases at V and 4 bases at J, with 11 bases between. The CDR3 totals 14 residues. The chain's CDR3 is CASSREQAYNEQFF. The DNA for the CDR3 is TGTGCCAGCTCACGGGAACAGGCGTACAATGAGCAGTTCTTC.

This clone turned up a few times. CDR3 DNA: TGTGCCAGTACAGGGTTTGTAAGGGGAGAGACCCAGTACTTC. Residues: CASTGFVRGETQYF. The gene calls are TRBV25-1 and TRBJ2-5, with D perhaps TRBD1 (6 bases). This CDR3 comprises 14 residues. Deletions cut 9 bases from V and 4 bases from J, with 18 bases between. The germline V gene encodes CDR1 MGHDK and CDR2 SYGVNS.

This clone was detected only a few times. V usage is TRBV7-2 and J usage is TRBJ2-7; D gene uncertain. Germline assignment: CDR1 SGHTA and CDR2 FQGNSA. Trimming cost V 2 bases and J 6 bases, with 11 bases left between them. The CDR3 is made up of 13 amino acids. The CDR3 loop reads CASSLNQWGEQYV. The CDR3 DNA is TGTGCCAGCAGCTTAAACCAGTGGGGCGAGCAGTACGTC.

This clone was seen more than once but under ten times. The chain joins TRBV7-2 to TRBJ2-5; TRBD2 is a possible D gene (6 bases). In germline, CDR1 is SGHTA, CDR2 FQGNSA. V lost 0 bases to trimming and J lost 3 bases, with 11 bases between them. This CDR3 spans 15 amino acids. CDR3 sequence (DNA): TGTGCCAGCAGCTTAGCCGGGACTGAGAAAGAGACCCAGTACTTC. Protein sequence: CASSLAGTEKETQYF.

This clone turned up a few times. The chain combines TRBV18 with TRBJ1-4; TRBD1 aligns across 7 bases. The V and J ends lost 3 bases and 4 bases, in that order; junction bases with no gene match: 8. Germline loops: CDR1 KGHSH, CDR2 LQKENI. The CDR3 runs 16 residues. The CDR3 region is CASSPPGTAVNEKLFF. The CDR3 bases are TGTGCCAGCTCACCCCCCGGGACAGCGGTTAATGAAAAACTGTTTTTT.

The chain links TRBV9 to TRBJ2-7, with 7 bases aligning to TRBD2. After removal of 4 bases from V and 4 bases from J, the junction contained 11 bases not matched to a gene. Germline CDR1 reads SGDLS; CDR2 reads YYNGEE. The CDR3 runs to 15 residues. As DNA, the CDR3 is TGTGCCAGCAGCCTCCCGGCTAGCGGCCCGTACGAGCAGTACGTC. This sequence encodes CASSLPASGPYEQYV.

The chain is built from TRBV21-1 and TRBJ2-7; the table's D gene call, TRBD2, was not cross checked with the DNA. TRBV21-1 is a pseudogene. The CDR3 totals 13 residues. CDR3 sequence: CASSNEGDYEQYV. The CDR3 DNA reads as TGTGCCAGCAGCAATGAGGGTGACTACGAGCAGTACGTC.

The rearrangement joins TRBV7-2 to TRBJ1-1; D remains unclear. This CDR3 is built from 14 residues. V shed 1 base and J shed 1 base, with 7 bases lying between them. Germline assignment: CDR1 SGHTA and CDR2 FQGNSA. The CDR3 here is CASSLVVQNTEAFF. The CDR3 bases are TGTGCCAGCAGCTTAGTAGTTCAGAACACTGAAGCTTTCTTT.

This chain uses TRBV27 with TRBJ2-7; D gene uncertain. V lost 8 bases, J lost 0 bases, and 11 bases lay in between. Germline V lookup: CDR1 MNHEY, CDR2 SMNVEV (reference sequence). This CDR3 is 13 amino acids long. The CDR3: CASGPHSSYEQYF. CDR3 DNA: TGTGCCAGCGGGCCGCACAGCTCCTACGAGCAGTACTTC.

The chain recombines TRBV30 with TRBJ2-3; D possibly corresponds to TRBD2 (5 bases). This CDR3 comprises 16 residues. The V gene lost 2 bases and the J gene lost 2 bases, with 17 bases spanning the gap. From germline, CDR1 is GTSNPN and CDR2 SVGIG (reference sequence). The CDR3 protein is CAWSPYTGFPTDTQYF. The DNA for the CDR3 is TGTGCCTGGAGTCCCTACACGGGGTTTCCCACAGATACGCAGTATTTT.

This clone occurred a few times. The rearrangement links TRBV5-4 to TRBJ1-2; D is unclear. CDR3 length: 15 amino acids. The V gene's germline CDR1 is SGHNT and CDR2 YYREEE (reference sequence). V was trimmed by 3 bases and J by 4 bases, leaving 16 bases between them. Here the CDR3 reads CASSSGVQYPYGYTF. CDR3 DNA: TGTGCCAGCAGCTCAGGTGTACAGTACCCCTATGGCTACACCTTC.

This chain connects TRBV18 to TRBJ2-1; the D gene is possibly TRBD2 (5 bases). Germline lookup yields CDR1 KGHSH and CDR2 LQKENI. Trimming removed 3 bases from V and 10 bases from J, with 13 bases in between. The CDR3 sequence is 13 residues long. The DNA of the CDR3 is TGTGCCAGCTCACCCGGACTCGTCGAGGAGCAGTTCTTC. Its protein is CASSPGLVEEQFF.

In this sample, this clone turned up many times. The rearrangement links TRBV7-9 to TRBJ2-3; D is undetermined. Looked up from germline, CDR1 is SEHNR and CDR2 is FQNEAQ (reference sequence). The CDR3 is 11 residues long. The ends were cut back, 4 bases at V and 3 bases at J, with 2 bases in the middle. The CDR3 sequence: CASSSTDTQYF. The CDR3 DNA reads TGTGCCAGCAGCTCAACAGATACGCAGTATTTT.

This chain links TRBV28 with TRBJ1-1; D not resolved. Trimming removed 5 bases at V and 4 bases at J, with 14 bases between. This CDR3 has 14 amino acids. Germline loops: CDR1 MDHEN, CDR2 SYDVKM. The CDR3 sequence is CASSPAGRVTEAFF. CDR3 in DNA: TGTGCCAGCAGTCCCGCGGGGAGGGTCACTGAAGCTTTCTTT.

This clone was picked up a small number of times. This sequence joins TRBV2 and TRBJ2-5; a possible D gene is TRBD2 (6 bases). CDR3 length: 14 amino acids. Germline CDR1 SNHLY, CDR2 FYNNEI. Trimming cost V 6 bases and J 5 bases, with 16 bases left between them. CDR3 in DNA: TGTGCCAGCAGCCGGGAGCCCGGCGTGGAGACCCAGTACTTC. Its protein product is CASSREPGVETQYF.

This clone was seen a handful of times. In DNA form, the CDR3 reads TGTGCCAGCTCTGGGGACAGTTATCAGCCCCAGCATTTT. Protein product: CASSGDSYQPQHF. This chain uses TRBV18 with TRBJ1-5; 7 bases fit TRBD1. Germline assignment: CDR1 KGHSH and CDR2 LQKENI. The CDR3 runs 13 residues. V lost 6 bases, J lost 5 bases, and 4 bases stayed unmatched.

This clone was detected only a few times. The V gene is TRBV2, the J gene TRBJ2-3, with 11 nucleotides matching TRBD1. CDR3 length: 16 amino acids. Germline lookup yields CDR1 SNHLY and CDR2 FYNNEI. The V segment lost 5 bases and the J segment 2 bases; nucleotides outside the gene matches: 6. CDR3 sequence reads: CASSRDRGMVTDTQYF. Written as DNA, the CDR3 is TGTGCCAGCAGTCGGGACAGGGGGATGGTCACAGATACGCAGTATTTT.

V usage is TRBV6-5 and J usage is TRBJ2-1; D not certain. Germline V gene sequence: CDR1 MNHEY, CDR2 SVGAGI. Trimming pared 3 bases from V and 5 bases from J, leaving 8 bases between. This CDR3 region has 13 residues. Here the CDR3 DNA reads TGTGCCAGCAGTTATCCCGCGAACAATGAGCAGTTCTTC. It specifies CASSYPANNEQFF.

This clone occurred a few times. The chain uses TRBV28 and TRBJ2-5, with a tentative D call TRBD2 (5 bases). CDR1 is MDHEN and CDR2 is SYDVKM in the germline V gene. V was pared by 4 bases and J by 1 base, with 13 bases between. The CDR3 loop spans 15 amino acids. The CDR3 DNA reads TGTGCCAGCAGTTATGAGCGGCCGGGCCAAGAGACCCAGTACTTC. Its translation is CASSYERPGQETQYF.